These T cell receptor beta chains were read from a single sample in a study of CD4 T cells in relation to SARS-CoV-2 and coronaviruses. The repertoire was sequenced with immunoSEQ multiplex PCR; TCRdb's copy has only in-frame clones and lacks some. The sample consists of almost 30,000 clones, 70% to 85% of them appearing once. No antigen has been identified for these receptors. Sequenced input: CD4+ T cells from PBMCs, cultured in vitro. Receptors were obtained from a human donor in good health. Both conserved end residues are part of each CDR3. Each record gives: CDR3 protein, CDR3 DNA, V gene, J gene, D gene, clone size. D genes are given only for firm matches. Clone size is given for some rows only: seen once, a few or many times, or a class if the clone is expanded.

CDR3: CASSPTGEPSYEQYF
DNA: TGTGCCAGCAGCCCCACGGGAGAACCCTCCTACGAGCAGTACTTC
V: TRBV6-2/TRBV6-3
J: TRBJ2-7
D: NA
size: NA

CDR3: CASSPIGGAPGAQYF
DNA: TGTGCCAGCAGCCCCATCGGGGGGGCCCCAGGTGCCCAGTACTTC
V: TRBV11-2
J: TRBJ2-5
D: TRBD2
size: NA

CDR3: CASSIRGVGELFF
DNA: TGTGCCAGCAGCATCAGGGGTGTCGGGGAGCTGTTTTTT
V: TRBV9
J: TRBJ2-2
D: NA
size: few

CDR3: CASSRTGQETQYF
DNA: TGCGCCAGCAGCCGGACAGGCCAAGAGACCCAGTACTTC
V: TRBV4-3
J: TRBJ2-5
D: TRBD1
size: NA

CDR3: CASSESFRRQFF
DNA: TGTGCCAGCAGTGAATCTTTTAGGAGGCAGTTCTTC
V: TRBV2
J: TRBJ2-1
D: NA
size: NA

CDR3: CASSLAVGALGEQYF
DNA: TGTGCCAGCAGCTTAGCGGTGGGTGCCCTAGGCGAGCAGTACTTC
V: TRBV7-6
J: TRBJ2-7
D: NA
size: few

CDR3: CSVAGRNYEQYF
DNA: TGCAGCGTCGCCGGGAGGAACTACGAGCAGTACTTC
V: TRBV29-1
J: TRBJ2-7
D: TRBD2
size: NA

CDR3: CASSLAGVGVGTDTQYF
DNA: TGTGCCAGCAGCCTAGCGGGAGTAGGAGTGGGCACAGATACGCAGTATTTT
V: TRBV7-3
J: TRBJ2-3
D: TRBD2
size: NA

CDR3: CASSPFGGPSYEQYF
DNA: TGTGCCAGCAGCCCCTTCGGAGGGCCCTCCTACGAGCAGTACTTC
V: TRBV11-1
J: TRBJ2-7
D: NA
size: NA

CDR3: CASSPRGSTDTQYF
DNA: TGTGCCAGCAGCCCGAGAGGGAGCACAGATACGCAGTATTTT
V: TRBV4-2
J: TRBJ2-3
D: NA
size: few

CDR3: CASSSDSYEQYF
DNA: TGTGCCAGCAGCTCAGACTCGTACGAGCAGTACTTC
V: TRBV11-3
J: TRBJ2-7
D: NA
size: NA

CDR3: CASSQALRTDTQYF
DNA: TGTGCCAGCAGCCAAGCGTTGAGGACAGATACGCAGTATTTT
V: TRBV4-2
J: TRBJ2-3
D: NA
size: NA

CDR3: CSVDIGGDEQYF
DNA: TGCAGCGTTGATATAGGGGGCGACGAGCAGTACTTC
V: TRBV29-1
J: TRBJ2-7
D: TRBD1
size: NA

CDR3: CASRNRVRNTEAFF
DNA: TGTGCCAGCAGAAACAGGGTCCGGAACACTGAAGCTTTCTTT
V: TRBV2
J: TRBJ1-1
D: NA
size: NA

CDR3: CSVLTSFTGSPYEQYF
DNA: TGCAGCGTACTGACAAGCTTCACAGGGAGCCCCTACGAGCAGTACTTC
V: TRBV29-1
J: TRBJ2-7
D: NA
size: NA

CDR3: CASNPIGRKTEAFF
DNA: TGTGCCAGCAACCCGATCGGGAGAAAAACTGAAGCTTTCTTT
V: TRBV28
J: TRBJ1-1
D: NA
size: NA

CDR3: CASSLPANTGELFF
DNA: TGCGCCAGCAGCCTACCTGCCAACACCGGGGAGCTGTTTTTT
V: TRBV4-1
J: TRBJ2-2
D: NA
size: NA

CDR3: CASSSRGLAGERDTQYF
DNA: TGTGCCAGCAGCTCACGGGGACTAGCGGGGGAGAGAGATACGCAGTATTTT
V: TRBV11-2
J: TRBJ2-3
D: TRBD2
size: NA

CDR3: CASSENGVNQPQHF
DNA: TGTGCCAGCAGTGAAAATGGGGTAAATCAGCCCCAGCATTTT
V: TRBV7-9
J: TRBJ1-5
D: NA
size: few

CDR3: CASSLGHGQGYTF
DNA: TGTGCCAGCAGCCTGGGACACGGACAAGGCTACACCTTC
V: TRBV7-2
J: TRBJ1-2
D: NA
size: few

CDR3: CSASWVAKNIQYF
DNA: TGCAGTGCTAGTTGGGTAGCCAAAAACATTCAGTACTTC
V: TRBV20-1
J: TRBJ2-4
D: NA
size: NA

CDR3: CASSLGGAADTQYF
DNA: TGTGCCAGCAGCCTCGGGGGGGCCGCAGATACGCAGTATTTT
V: TRBV7-9
J: TRBJ2-3
D: TRBD2
size: few

CDR3: CASSLDPLGGGRETQYF
DNA: TGTGCCAGCAGCTTAGACCCCCTCGGAGGAGGTCGGGAGACCCAGTACTTC
V: TRBV7-2
J: TRBJ2-5
D: NA
size: NA

CDR3: CAWSVRTSFLAQHF
DNA: TGTGCCTGGAGCGTTCGGACATCCTTCTTGGCCCAGCATTTT
V: TRBV30
J: TRBJ1-5
D: NA
size: few

CDR3: CASSPSGTGRLQIPYNSPLHF
DNA: TGTGCCAGCAGCCCGTCCGGGACAGGACGATTGCAGATACCTTATAATTCACCCCTCCACTTT
V: TRBV6-2/TRBV6-3
J: TRBJ1-6
D: TRBD1
size: NA